The clone carrying this T cell receptor beta chain has just a few counts. Its antigen is undetermined. Germline CDR1 is DFQATT and CDR2 is SNEGSKA (reference sequence). The V and J ends lost 1 base and 1 base respectively, with 13 bases between them. The CDR3 runs to 15 residues. TCRdb re-called the 5' RACE reads with MiXCR, one entry per CDR3 protein. The sample includes 550,000 to 700,000 distinct CDR3 sequences, roughly 17% seen only once; the top ten take about 12%. The data originate from a study of T-cell memory formation after mild COVID-19. Broader study findings: That cross-reactive memory joined was suggested by some responding clones appearing in pre-infection memory. CD4+ bias marked clones expanding day 15 to 37, unlike balanced contracting clones. The authors did not confirm SARS-CoV-2 specificity of second-wave clones peaking day 37. Mainly in CM and EM were contracting CD4+ clones; CD8+ were in EMRA.

V is TRBV20-1 and J is TRBJ2-5; TRBD1 might be the D (5 bases). The sequenced sample was PBMCs or a T cell subset sorted from them (not recorded which). The clonotype was recovered from an adult woman who had mild COVID-19 (a few samples of this study predate the infection). Cell type and time point are not known. The CDR3 reads CSARVIGHIQETQYF. DNA of the CDR3: TGCAGTGCTAGAGTGATAGGACATATCCAAGAGACCCAGTACTTC.